The clone carrying this T cell receptor (beta chain) was counted a few times. The data are from a study of blood T cells in healthy people across ages. Using a J-beta primer mix together with a sample-barcoded 5' primer, a second PCR was run for about 6 to 12 cycles. Via MiXCR, TCRdb re-called the 5' RACE reads, giving one row per CDR3 protein. The sample has 800,000 to 950,000 distinct CDR3 sequences, 36% seen once; the top ten hold 10% to 15%. V lost 2 bases to trimming and J lost 5 bases, with 16 bases between them. The CDR3 loop spans 16 amino acids. Looked up from germline, CDR1 is SGHDN and CDR2 is FVKESK.

Material: blood. The receptor comes from a man aged 18 to 35 in good health. The chain uses TRBV14 and TRBJ2-1; no definite D call. The CDR3 loop is CASSQRDGYPNNEQFF. CDR3 coding DNA: TGTGCCAGCAGCCAACGTGACGGTTACCCTAACAATGAGCAGTTCTTC.